These T cell receptor beta chains were read from a single sample in a study of early T cells in non-severe SARS-CoV-2 infection. TCRdb re-analysed the 5' RACE reads in MiXCR, keeping a single row per CDR3 protein. The sample has approximately 32,000 distinct CDR3 sequences, approximately 5.8% seen once. The sample comprised whole blood. Source of these receptors: an adult who was a healthcare worker with PCR-confirmed SARS-CoV-2 infection or an uninfected control (not recorded which). CDR3s include the opening cysteine and the closing phenylalanine or tryptophan. Fields, in order: J gene, V gene, CDR3 protein.

TRBJ2-1,TRBV23-1,CASSQSKLGTGGANSSYNEQFF
TRBJ1-6,TRBV7-2,CASSLKGSGQGAISPLHF
TRBJ2-7,TRBV14,CASSQSTWYVGSYEQYF
TRBJ1-5,TRBV6-2/TRBV6-3,CASSLTGLGNQPQHF
TRBJ1-6,TRBV12-3/TRBV12-4,CASSSTGYNSPLHF
TRBJ1-1,TRBV29-1,CSTTDGQTEAFF
TRBJ2-2,TRBV10-2,CATTVFVGGRTGELFF
TRBJ2-2,TRBV4-2,CASSQDRPAGVANTGELFF
TRBJ2-7,TRBV6-1,CASSDPEVISYEQYF
TRBJ2-7,TRBV18,CASSPLRVDSYEQYF
TRBJ2-1,TRBV5-1,CASSSDSGGSYNEQFF
TRBJ2-5,TRBV2,CASSEREAQYF
TRBJ1-1,TRBV19,CASSPPRRSNTEAFF
TRBJ2-4,TRBV7-2,CASSERQGRDIQYF
TRBJ2-7,TRBV7-2,CASSPKRGGYEQYF
TRBJ2-1,TRBV9,CASSVGAGHYNEQFF
TRBJ2-7,TRBV10-3,CAIRQLAGFNYEQYF
TRBJ1-1,TRBV18,CASSPGVGDTEAFF
TRBJ1-4,TRBV7-8,CASSFRLVGDTTNEKLFF
TRBJ2-1,TRBV6-6,CASSYRVSGGPYNEQFF
TRBJ2-5,TRBV25-1,CASSGSGGRETQYF
TRBJ2-5,TRBV5-1,CASSFEAERFQETQYF
TRBJ1-3,TRBV6-5,CASSSLDGSAYGNTIYF
TRBJ2-3,TRBV2,CASSKGASGTDTQYF
TRBJ2-2,TRBV3-1,CASSYGTGDTGELFF
TRBJ2-1,TRBV7-3,CASSLLAGVNEQFF
TRBJ2-1,TRBV6-4,CASSEQGNRNEQFF
TRBJ1-1,TRBV27,CASSLQSGLNTEAFF
TRBJ1-1,TRBV6-5,CASSYPPKAFF
TRBJ2-1,TRBV7-7,CASSSSAWDEQFF
TRBJ1-1,TRBV5-4,CASSLAGVAGWFTEAFF
TRBJ1-3,TRBV20-1,CSARRGAYDGNTIYF
TRBJ1-2,TRBV5-1,CASSLMGTGGTYGYTF
TRBJ2-6,TRBV2,CASGGLRQGFSGANVLTF
TRBJ2-5,TRBV18,CASSPNQETQYF
TRBJ1-4,TRBV7-6,CASSLTAVNEKLFF
TRBJ2-7,TRBV30,CAWRGGAGEQYF
TRBJ1-5,TRBV7-9,CASSLQKGTALGPQHF
TRBJ1-2,TRBV6-1,CASRKRADYGYTF
TRBJ2-3,TRBV5-4,CASNQREGTDTQYF
TRBJ1-5,TRBV5-1,CASSLAGGAFDQPQHF
TRBJ2-1,TRBV7-6,CASSNAPIGLAGYNEQFF
TRBJ1-2,TRBV20-1,CSASEGGFRSSGYTF
TRBJ1-2,TRBV18,CASSPRDRVTMSYGYTF